This T cell receptor (beta chain) was obtained from a study of T cell responses to AZD1222 COVID-19 vaccine. Study results and caveats: Mostly white British, mostly female donors; authors suggested clonal diversity may be underestimated. Unmutated variant regions are reportedly the target of nearly half of TCRs that are spike-specific. Only six or seven AZD1222 recipients tested seropositive at baseline.

With regard to this clone: Its cognate antigen is unknown.

The data were produced by immunoSEQ multiplex PCR, yet TCRdb's version contains in-frame clones alone and is incomplete. The table shows some 150,000 clones, with about 88% occurring only once. Material: peripheral blood, obtained on day 0 of AZD1222 vaccination. The sequence was obtained from an adult in good health.

The chain's CDR3 is CASSQDGGPQPQHF. The CDR3, as DNA: TGCGCCAGCAGCCAAGACGGGGGGCCACAGCCCCAGCATTTT. This sequence joins TRBV4-3 and TRBJ1-5; a possible D gene is TRBD1 (6 bases). Germline V lookup: CDR1 LGHNA, CDR2 YSLEER. This CDR3 comprises 14 residues. The ends were cut back, 0 bases at V and 7 bases at J, with 10 bases in the middle.